The clone carrying this TCR beta chain was counted between two and nine times. Since all of the isolated RNA was reverse transcribed, expressed TCRB transcripts were what got sequenced. Here immunoSEQ multiplex PCR was the method, and the copy in TCRdb shows in-frame clones only, minus some. This repertoire shows 970,000 or so clones, 17% found once; its top ten account for around 0.02%. Via CD45RO/CCR7/CD25/CD127/CD95/CD27, cells of the CD4+ naive, central memory, regulatory and stem cell-like memory subsets were sorted. This sample stems from a study of beta chain features in type 1 diabetes. Across the whole study: The study examined 107,917,701 sorted cells across all samples.

The receptor comes from a young woman in good health. Sequencing input: naive CD4+ T cells from blood.

CDR3 DNA sequence: TGTGCCAGCTCACCACTCGTATCTCGTTTCATGAACACTGAAGCTTTCTTT. Its protein is CASSPLVSRFMNTEAFF. The chain employs TRBV18 and TRBJ1-1; no definite D call. CDR1 and CDR2 (germline): KGHSH, LQKENI. Trimming removed 1 base from V and 0 bases from J, with 15 bases in between. This CDR3 has 17 amino acids. Full variable domain (rest looked up from reference TRBV18 and TRBJ1-1): NAGVMQNPRHLVRRRGQEARLRCSPMKGHSHVYWYRQLPEEGLKFMVYLQKENIIDESGMPKERFSAEFPKEGPSILRIQQVVRGDSAAYFCASSPLVSRFMNTEAFFGQGTRLTVV.